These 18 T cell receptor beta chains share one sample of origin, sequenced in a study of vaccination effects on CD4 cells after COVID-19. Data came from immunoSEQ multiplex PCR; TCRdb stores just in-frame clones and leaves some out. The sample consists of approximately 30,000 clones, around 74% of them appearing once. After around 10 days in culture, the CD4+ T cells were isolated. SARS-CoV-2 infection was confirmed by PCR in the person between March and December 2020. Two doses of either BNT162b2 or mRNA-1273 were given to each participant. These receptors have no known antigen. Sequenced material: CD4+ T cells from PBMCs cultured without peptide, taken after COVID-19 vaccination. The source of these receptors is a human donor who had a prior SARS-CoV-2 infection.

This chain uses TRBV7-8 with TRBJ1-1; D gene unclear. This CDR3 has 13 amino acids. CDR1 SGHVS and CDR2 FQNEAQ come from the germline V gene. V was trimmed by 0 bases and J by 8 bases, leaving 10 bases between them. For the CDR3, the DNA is TGTGCCAGCAGCTTAGCCGGGCGCAGAGAAGCTTTCTTT. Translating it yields CASSLAGRREAFF.

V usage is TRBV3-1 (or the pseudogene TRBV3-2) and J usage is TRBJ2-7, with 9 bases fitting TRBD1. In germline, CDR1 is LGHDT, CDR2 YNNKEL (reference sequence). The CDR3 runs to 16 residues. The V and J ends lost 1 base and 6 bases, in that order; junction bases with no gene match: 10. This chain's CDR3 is CASSQVGGTGIGEQYF. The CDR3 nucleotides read TGTGCCAGCAGCCAAGTCGGCGGGACAGGGATCGGCGAGCAGTACTTC.

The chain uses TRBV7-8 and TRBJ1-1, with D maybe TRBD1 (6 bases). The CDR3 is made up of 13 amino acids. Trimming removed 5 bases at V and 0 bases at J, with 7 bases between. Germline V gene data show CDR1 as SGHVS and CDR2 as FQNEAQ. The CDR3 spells CASSQGMNTEAFF. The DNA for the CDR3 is TGTGCCAGCAGCCAGGGGATGAACACTGAAGCTTTCTTT. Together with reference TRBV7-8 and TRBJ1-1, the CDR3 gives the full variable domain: GAGVSQSPRYKVAKRGQDVALRCDPISGHVSLFWYQQALGQGPEFLTYFQNEAQLDKSGLPSDRFFAERPEGSVSTLKIQRTQQEDSAVYLCASSQGMNTEAFFGQGTRLTVV.

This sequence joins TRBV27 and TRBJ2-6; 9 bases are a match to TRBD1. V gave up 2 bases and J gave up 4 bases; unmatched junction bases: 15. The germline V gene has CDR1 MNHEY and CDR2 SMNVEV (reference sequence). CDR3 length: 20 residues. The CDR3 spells CASSLRRGTGTTDGANVLTF. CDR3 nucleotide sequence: TGTGCCAGCAGTTTAAGGAGAGGGACAGGGACAACCGACGGGGCCAACGTCCTGACTTTC.

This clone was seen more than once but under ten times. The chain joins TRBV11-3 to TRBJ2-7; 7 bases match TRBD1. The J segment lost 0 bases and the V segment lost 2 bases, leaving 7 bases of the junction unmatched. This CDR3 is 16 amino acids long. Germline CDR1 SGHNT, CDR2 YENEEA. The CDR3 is CASSLSLGGDSYEQYF. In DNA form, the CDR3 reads TGTGCCAGCAGCTTATCCCTAGGGGGCGACTCCTACGAGCAGTACTTC.

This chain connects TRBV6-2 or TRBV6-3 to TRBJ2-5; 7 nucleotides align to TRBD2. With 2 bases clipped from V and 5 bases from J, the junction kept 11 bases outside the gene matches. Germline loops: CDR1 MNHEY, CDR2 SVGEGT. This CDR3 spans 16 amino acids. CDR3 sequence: CASSYGGVLREETQYF. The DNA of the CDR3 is TGTGCCAGCAGTTACGGGGGGGTCCTCAGGGAGGAGACCCAGTACTTC.

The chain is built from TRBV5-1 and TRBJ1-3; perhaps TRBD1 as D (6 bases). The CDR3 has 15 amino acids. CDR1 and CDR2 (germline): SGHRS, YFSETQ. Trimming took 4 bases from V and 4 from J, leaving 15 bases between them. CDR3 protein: CASSLTWGPGNTIYF. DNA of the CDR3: TGCGCCAGCAGCCTCACGTGGGGGCCAGGAAACACCATATATTTT.

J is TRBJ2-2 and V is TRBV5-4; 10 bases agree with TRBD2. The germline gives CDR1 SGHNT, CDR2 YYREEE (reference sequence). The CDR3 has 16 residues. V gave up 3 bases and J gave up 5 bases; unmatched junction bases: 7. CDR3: CASSSSGGVRTGELFF. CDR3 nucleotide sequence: TGTGCCAGCAGCTCCAGCGGGGGGGTAAGAACCGGGGAGCTGTTTTTT.

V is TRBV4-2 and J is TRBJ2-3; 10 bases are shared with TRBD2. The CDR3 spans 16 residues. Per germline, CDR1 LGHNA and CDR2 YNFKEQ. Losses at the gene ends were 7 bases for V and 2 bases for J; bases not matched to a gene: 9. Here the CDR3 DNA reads TGTGCCAGCACAGTTGGACTAGCGGAGAACACAGATACGCAGTATTTT. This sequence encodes CASTVGLAENTDTQYF.

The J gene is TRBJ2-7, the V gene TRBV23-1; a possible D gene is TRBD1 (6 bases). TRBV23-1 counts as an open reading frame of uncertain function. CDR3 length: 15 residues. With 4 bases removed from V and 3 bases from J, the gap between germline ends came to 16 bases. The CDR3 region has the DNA TGCGCCAGCAGTCCCCTTTCAGGGGAAGGCTACGAGCAGTACTTC. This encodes CASSPLSGEGYEQYF.

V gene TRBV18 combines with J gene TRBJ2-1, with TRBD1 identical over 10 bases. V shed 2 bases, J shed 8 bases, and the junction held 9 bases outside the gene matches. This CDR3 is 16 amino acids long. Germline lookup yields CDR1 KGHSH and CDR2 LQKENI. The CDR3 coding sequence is TGTGCCAGCTCACCAAGGGACAGGGGCCTTTTGGATGAGCAGTTCTTC. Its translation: CASSPRDRGLLDEQFF.

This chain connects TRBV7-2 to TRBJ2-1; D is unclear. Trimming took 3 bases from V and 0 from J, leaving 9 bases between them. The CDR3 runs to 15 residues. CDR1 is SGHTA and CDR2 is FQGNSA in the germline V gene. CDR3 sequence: CASSLAVVSYNEQFF. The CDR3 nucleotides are TGTGCCAGCAGCTTGGCGGTAGTCTCCTACAATGAGCAGTTCTTC.

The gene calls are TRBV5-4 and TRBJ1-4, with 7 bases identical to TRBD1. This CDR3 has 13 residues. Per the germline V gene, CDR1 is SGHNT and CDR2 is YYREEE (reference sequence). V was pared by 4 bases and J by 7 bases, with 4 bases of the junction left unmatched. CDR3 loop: CASSTSGGEKLFF. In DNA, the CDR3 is TGTGCCAGCAGCACATCAGGGGGTGAAAAACTGTTTTTT. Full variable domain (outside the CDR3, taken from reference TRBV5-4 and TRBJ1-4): ETGVTQSPTHLIKTRGQQVTLRCSSQSGHNTVSWYQQALGQGPQFIFQYYREEENGRGNFPPRFSGLQFPNYSSELNVNALELDDSALYLCASSTSGGEKLFFGSGTQLSVL.

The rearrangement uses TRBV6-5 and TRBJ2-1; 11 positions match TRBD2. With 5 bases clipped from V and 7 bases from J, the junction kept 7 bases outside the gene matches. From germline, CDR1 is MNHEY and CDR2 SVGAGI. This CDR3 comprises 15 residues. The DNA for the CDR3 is TGTGCCAGCAGTACTGTAGCGGGAGGGTTAAATGAGCAGTTCTTC. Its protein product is CASSTVAGGLNEQFF.

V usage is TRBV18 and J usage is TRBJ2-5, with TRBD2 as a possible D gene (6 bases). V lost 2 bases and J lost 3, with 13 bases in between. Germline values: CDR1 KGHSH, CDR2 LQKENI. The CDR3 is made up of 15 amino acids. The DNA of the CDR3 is TGTGCCAGCTCACCATTCTCCGGCGGGAAAGAGACCCAGTACTTC. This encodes CASSPFSGGKETQYF.

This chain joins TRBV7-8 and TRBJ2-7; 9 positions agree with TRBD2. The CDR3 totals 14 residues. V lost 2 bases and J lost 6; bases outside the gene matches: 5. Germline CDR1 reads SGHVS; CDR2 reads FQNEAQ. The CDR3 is CASSLSAGGLEQYF. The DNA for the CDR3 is TGTGCCAGCAGCTTATCGGCGGGGGGGCTCGAGCAGTACTTC. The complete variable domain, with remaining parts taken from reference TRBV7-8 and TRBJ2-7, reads GAGVSQSPRYKVAKRGQDVALRCDPISGHVSLFWYQQALGQGPEFLTYFQNEAQLDKSGLPSDRFFAERPEGSVSTLKIQRTQQEDSAVYLCASSLSAGGLEQYFGPGTRLTVT.

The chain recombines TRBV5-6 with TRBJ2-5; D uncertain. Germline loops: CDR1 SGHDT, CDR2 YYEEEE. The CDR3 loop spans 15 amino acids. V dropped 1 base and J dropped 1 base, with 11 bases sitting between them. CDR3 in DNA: TGTGCCAGCAGCTTGTCTCGAGGCGCCCAAGAGACCCAGTACTTC. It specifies CASSLSRGAQETQYF.

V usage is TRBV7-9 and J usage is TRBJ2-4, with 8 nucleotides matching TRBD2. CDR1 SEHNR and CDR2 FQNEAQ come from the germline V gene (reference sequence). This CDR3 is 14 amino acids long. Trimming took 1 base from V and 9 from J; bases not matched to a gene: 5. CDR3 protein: CASSLVTGGGIQYF. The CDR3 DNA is TGTGCCAGCAGCTTAGTGACGGGGGGGGGCATTCAGTACTTC.